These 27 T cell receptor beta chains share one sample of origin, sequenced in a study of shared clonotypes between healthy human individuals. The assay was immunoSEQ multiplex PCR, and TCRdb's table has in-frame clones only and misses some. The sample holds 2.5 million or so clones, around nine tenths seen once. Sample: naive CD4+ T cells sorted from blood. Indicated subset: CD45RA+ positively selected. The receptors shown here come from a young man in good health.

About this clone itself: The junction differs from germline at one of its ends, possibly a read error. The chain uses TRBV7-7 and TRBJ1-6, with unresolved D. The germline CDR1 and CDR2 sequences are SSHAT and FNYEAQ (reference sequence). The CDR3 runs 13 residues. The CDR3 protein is CASSRDYNSPLHF. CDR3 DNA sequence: TGTGCTAGCAGCCGGGATTATAATTCACCCCTCCACTTT.

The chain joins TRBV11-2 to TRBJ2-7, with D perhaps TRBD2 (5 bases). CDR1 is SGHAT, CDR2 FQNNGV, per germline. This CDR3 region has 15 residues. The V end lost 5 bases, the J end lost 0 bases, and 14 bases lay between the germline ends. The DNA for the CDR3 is TGTGCCAGCAGCCCAAGAGGACTGAGCTCCTACGAGCAGTACTTC. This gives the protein CASSPRGLSSYEQYF.

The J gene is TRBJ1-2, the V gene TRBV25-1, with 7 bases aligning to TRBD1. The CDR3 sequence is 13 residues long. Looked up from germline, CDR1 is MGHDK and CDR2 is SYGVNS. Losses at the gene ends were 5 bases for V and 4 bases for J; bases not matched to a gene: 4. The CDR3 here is CASSLTGTYGYTF. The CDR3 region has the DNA TGTGCCAGCAGTTTGACAGGGACCTATGGCTACACCTTC.

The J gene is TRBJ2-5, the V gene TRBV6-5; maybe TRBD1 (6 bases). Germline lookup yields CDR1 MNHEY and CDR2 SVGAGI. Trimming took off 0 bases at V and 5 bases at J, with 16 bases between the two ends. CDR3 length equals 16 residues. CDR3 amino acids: CASSYSVGGAGETQYF. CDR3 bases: TGTGCCAGCAGTTACTCGGTTGGGGGCGCAGGGGAGACCCAGTACTTC.

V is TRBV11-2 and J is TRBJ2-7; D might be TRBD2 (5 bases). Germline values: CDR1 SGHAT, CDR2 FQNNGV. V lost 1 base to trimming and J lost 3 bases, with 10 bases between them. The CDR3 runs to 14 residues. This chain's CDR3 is CASSLGGQLYEQYF. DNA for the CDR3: TGTGCCAGCAGCTTAGGAGGGCAGCTCTACGAGCAGTACTTC.

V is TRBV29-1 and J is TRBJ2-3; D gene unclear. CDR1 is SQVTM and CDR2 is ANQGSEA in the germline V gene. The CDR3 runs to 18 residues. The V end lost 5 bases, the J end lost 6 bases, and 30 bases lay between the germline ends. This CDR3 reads CSVRKSGGRTLGSDTQYF. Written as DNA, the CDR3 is TGCAGCGTTCGGAAGTCCGGCGGTCGAACCTTAGGATCGGATACGCAGTATTTT.

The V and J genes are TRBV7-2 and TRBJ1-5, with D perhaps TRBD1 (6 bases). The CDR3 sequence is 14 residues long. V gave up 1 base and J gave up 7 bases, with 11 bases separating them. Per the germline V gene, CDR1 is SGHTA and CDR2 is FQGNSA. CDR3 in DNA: TGTGCCAGCAGCTTAGATGGGGGGCCCCAGCCCCAGCATTTT. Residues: CASSLDGGPQPQHF.

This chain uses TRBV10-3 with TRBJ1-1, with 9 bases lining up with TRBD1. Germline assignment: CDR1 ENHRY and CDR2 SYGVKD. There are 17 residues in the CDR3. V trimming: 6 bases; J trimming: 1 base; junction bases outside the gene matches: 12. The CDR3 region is CAIRQVQGAAGNTEAFF. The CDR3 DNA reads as TGTGCCATCAGGCAGGTACAGGGGGCTGCGGGGAACACTGAAGCTTTCTTT.

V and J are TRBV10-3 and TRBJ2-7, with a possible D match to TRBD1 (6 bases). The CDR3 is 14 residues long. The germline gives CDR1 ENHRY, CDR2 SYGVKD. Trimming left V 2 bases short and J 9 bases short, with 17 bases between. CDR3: CAISEQGKGDRQYF. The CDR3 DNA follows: TGTGCCATCAGTGAGCAAGGAAAGGGGGACCGGCAGTACTTC.

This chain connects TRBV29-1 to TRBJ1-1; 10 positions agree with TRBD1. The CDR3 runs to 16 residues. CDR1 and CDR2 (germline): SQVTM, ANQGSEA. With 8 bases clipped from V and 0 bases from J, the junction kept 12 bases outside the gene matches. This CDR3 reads CSTISRDRGLNTEAFF. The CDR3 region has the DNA TGCAGCACCATAAGCCGAGACAGGGGGCTGAACACTGAAGCTTTCTTT.

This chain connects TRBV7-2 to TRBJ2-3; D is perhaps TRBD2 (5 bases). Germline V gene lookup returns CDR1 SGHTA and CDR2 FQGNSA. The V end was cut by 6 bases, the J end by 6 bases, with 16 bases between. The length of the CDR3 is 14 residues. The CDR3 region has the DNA TGTGCCAGCAGTCAACTAGGTTTTGGGGATACGCAGTATTTT. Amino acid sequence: CASSQLGFGDTQYF.

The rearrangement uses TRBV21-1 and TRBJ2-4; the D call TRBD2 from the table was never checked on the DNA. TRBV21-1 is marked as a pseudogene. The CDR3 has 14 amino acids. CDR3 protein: CASERSVPKYIQYF. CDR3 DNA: TGTGCCAGCGAAAGGAGCGTCCCAAAATACATTCAGTACTTC.

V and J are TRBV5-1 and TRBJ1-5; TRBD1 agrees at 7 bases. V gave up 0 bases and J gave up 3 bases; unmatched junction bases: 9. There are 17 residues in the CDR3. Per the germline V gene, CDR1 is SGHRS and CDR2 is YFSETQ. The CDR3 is CASSLGGQGEFNQPQHF. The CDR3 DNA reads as TGCGCCAGCAGCTTGGGAGGGCAGGGGGAGTTCAATCAGCCCCAGCATTTT.

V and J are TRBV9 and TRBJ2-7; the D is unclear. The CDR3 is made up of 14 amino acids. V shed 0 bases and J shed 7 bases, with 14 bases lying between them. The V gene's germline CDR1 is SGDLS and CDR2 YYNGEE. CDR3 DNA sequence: TGTGCCAGCAGCGTAGACGGCGCCCCGATGGAGCAGTACTTC. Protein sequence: CASSVDGAPMEQYF.

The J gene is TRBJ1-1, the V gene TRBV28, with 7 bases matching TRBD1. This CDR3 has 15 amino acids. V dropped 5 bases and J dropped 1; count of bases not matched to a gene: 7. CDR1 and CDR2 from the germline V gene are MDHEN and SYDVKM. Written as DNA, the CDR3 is TGTGCCAGCAGTCCGACAGGGTACCGGAACACTGAAGCTTTCTTT. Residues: CASSPTGYRNTEAFF. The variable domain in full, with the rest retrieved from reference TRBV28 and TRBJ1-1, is DVKVTQSSRYLVKRTGEKVFLECVQDMDHENMFWYRQDPGLGLRLIYFSYDVKMKEKGDIPEGYSVSREKKERFSLILESASTNQTSMYLCASSPTGYRNTEAFFGQGTRLTVV.

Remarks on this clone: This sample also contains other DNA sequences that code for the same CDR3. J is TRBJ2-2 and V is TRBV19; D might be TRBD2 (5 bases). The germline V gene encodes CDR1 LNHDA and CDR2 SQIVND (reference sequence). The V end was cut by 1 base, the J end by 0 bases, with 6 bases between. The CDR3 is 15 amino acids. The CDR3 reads CASSIAGANTGELFF. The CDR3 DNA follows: TGTGCCAGTAGTATAGCCGGGGCGAACACCGGGGAGCTGTTTTTT.

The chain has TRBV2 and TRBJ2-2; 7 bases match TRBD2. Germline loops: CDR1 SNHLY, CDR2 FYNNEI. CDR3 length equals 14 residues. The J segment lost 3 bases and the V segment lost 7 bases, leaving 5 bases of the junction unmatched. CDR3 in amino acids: CASKGGRDTGELFF. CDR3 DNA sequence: TGTGCCAGCAAGGGTGGGAGGGACACCGGGGAGCTGTTTTTT.

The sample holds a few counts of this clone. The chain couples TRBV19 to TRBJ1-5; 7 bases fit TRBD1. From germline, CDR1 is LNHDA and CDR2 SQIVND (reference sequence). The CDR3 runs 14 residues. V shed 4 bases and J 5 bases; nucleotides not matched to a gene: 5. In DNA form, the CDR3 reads TGTGCCAGTAGTACCCAGGGGGTAGATCAGCCCCAGCATTTT. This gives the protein CASSTQGVDQPQHF.

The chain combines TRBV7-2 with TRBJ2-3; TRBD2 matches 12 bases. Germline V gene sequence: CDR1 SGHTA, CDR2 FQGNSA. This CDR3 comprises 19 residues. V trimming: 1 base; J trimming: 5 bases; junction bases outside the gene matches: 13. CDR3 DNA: TGTGCCAGCAGCTTAGACCTGCCCCCTAGCGGGAGGGCCTTAGATACGCAGTATTTT. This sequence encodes CASSLDLPPSGRALDTQYF.

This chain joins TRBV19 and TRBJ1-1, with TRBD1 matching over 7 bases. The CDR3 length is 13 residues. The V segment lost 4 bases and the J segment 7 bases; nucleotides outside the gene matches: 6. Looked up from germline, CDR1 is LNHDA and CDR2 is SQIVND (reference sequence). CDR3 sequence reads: CASSTQTGLEAFF. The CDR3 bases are TGTGCCAGTAGTACCCAGACAGGGCTTGAAGCTTTCTTT.

The CDR3 sequence: CATNEGAGVYNEQFF. The DNA of the CDR3 is TGTGCCACCAACGAGGGGGCGGGGGTATACAATGAGCAGTTCTTC. This rearrangement joins TRBV28 to TRBJ2-1; TRBD1 or TRBD2 may be the D gene (7 bases each). This CDR3 is built from 15 residues. Germline V gives CDR1 MDHEN, CDR2 SYDVKM. Between the trimmed V and J ends, which lost 10 bases and 4 bases, there was a span of 20 bases.

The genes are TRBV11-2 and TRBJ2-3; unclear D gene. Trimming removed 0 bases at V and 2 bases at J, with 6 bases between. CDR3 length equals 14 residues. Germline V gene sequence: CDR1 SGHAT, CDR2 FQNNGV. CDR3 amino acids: CASSLEMLTDTQYF. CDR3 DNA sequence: TGTGCCAGCAGCTTAGAGATGCTCACAGATACGCAGTATTTT.

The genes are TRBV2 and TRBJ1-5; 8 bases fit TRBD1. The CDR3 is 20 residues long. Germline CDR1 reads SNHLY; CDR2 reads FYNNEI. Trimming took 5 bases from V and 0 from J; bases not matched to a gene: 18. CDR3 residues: CASSRGDFPGTGNSNQPQHF. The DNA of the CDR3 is TGTGCCAGCAGTAGAGGGGATTTTCCCGGGACAGGAAATAGCAATCAGCCCCAGCATTTT.

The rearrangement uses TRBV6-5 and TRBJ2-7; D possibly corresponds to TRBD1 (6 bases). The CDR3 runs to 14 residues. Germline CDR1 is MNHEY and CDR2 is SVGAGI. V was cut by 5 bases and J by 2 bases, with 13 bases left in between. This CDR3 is CASSPPGVPYEQYF. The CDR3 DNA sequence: TGTGCCAGCAGTCCACCAGGGGTCCCCTACGAGCAGTACTTC.

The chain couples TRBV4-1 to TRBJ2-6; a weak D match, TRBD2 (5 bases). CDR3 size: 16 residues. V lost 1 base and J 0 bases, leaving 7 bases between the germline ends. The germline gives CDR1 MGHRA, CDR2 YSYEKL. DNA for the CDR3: TGCGCCAGCAGCCAAGCGGGGAGCTCTGGGGCCAACGTCCTGACTTTC. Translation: CASSQAGSSGANVLTF.

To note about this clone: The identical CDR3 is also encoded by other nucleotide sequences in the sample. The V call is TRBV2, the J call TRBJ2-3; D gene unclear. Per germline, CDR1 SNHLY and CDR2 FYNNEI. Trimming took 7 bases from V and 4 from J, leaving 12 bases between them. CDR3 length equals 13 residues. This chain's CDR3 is CASTGDSPDTQYF. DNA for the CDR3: TGTGCCAGCACCGGAGATAGTCCAGATACGCAGTATTTT. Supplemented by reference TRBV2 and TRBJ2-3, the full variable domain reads EPEVTQTPSHQVTQMGQEVILRCVPISNHLYFYWYRQILGQKVEFLVSFYNNEISEKSEIFDDQFSVERPDGSNFTLKIRSTKLEDSAMYFCASTGDSPDTQYFGPGTRLTVL.

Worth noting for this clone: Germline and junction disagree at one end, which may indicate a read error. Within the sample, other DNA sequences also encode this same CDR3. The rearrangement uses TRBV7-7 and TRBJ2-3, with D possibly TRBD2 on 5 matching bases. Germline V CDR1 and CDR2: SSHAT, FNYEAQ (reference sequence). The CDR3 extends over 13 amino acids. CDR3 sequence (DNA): TGTGCTAGCAGCTTAGGGAGTGGAGATACGCAGTATTTT. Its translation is CASSLGSGDTQYF.